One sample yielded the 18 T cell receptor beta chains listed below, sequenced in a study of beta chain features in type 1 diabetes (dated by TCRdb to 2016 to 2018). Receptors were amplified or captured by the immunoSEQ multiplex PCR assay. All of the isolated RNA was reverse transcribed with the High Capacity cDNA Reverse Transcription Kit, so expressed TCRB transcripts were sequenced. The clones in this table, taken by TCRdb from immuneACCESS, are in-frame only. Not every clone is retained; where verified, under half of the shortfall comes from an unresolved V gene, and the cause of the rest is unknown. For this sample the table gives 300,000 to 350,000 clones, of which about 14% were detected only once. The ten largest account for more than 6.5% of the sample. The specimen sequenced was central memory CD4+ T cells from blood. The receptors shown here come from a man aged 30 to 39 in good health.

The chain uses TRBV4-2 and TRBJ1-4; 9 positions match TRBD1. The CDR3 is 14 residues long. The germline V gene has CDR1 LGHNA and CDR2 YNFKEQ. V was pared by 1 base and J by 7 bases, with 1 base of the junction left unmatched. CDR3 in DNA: TGTGCCAGCAGCCAAGCACAGGGGGCTGAAAAACTGTTTTTT. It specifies CASSQAQGAEKLFF.

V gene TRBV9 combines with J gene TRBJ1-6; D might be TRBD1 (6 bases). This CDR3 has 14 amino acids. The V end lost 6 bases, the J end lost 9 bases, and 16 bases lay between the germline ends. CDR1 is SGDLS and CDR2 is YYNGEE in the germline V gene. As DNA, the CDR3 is TGTGCCAGCACTTCAGACGGAGGGGGTTCACCCCTCCACTTT. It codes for CASTSDGGGSPLHF.

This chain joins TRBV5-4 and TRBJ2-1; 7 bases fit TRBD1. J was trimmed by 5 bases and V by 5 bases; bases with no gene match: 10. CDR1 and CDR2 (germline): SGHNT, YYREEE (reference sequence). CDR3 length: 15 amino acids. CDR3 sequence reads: CASSANRGINNEQFF. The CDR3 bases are TGTGCCAGCAGTGCTAACAGGGGTATCAACAATGAGCAGTTCTTC.

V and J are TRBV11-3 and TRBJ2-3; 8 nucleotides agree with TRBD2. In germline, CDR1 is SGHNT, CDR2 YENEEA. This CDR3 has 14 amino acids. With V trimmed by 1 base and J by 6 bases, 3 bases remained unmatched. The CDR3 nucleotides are TGTGCCAGCAGCTTAGCGGGGGGGTCGGATACGCAGTATTTT. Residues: CASSLAGGSDTQYF.

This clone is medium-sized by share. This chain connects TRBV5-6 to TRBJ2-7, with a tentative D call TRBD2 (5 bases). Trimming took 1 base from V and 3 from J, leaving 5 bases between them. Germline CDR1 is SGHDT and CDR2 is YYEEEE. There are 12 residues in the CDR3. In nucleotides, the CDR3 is TGTGCCAGCAGCTTGCGGGGCTACGAGCAGTACTTC. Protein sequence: CASSLRGYEQYF.

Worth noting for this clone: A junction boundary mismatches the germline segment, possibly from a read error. The CDR3 nucleotides are TGTGCCAGCACCTTAACCTCAATGGACAGGGGGATTGAGTATTTT. It specifies CASTLTSMDRGIEYF. The rearrangement joins TRBV7-8 to TRBJ2-3; 10 nucleotides agree with TRBD1. CDR3 size: 15 residues. Germline V gives CDR1 SGHVS, CDR2 FQNEAQ.

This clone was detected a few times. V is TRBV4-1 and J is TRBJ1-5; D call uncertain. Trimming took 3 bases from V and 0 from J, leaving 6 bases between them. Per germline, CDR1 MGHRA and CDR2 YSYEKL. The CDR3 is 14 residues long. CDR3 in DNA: TGCGCCAGCAGCCACCACCCTAGCAATCAGCCCCAGCATTTT. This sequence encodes CASSHHPSNQPQHF.

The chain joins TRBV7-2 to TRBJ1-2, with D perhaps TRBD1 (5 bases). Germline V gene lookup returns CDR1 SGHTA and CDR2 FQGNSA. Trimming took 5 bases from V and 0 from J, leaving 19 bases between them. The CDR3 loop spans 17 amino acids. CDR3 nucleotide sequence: TGTGCCAGCAGCAATCAAGGGGCCTTCAGGGCTAACTATGGCTACACCTTC. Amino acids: CASSNQGAFRANYGYTF.

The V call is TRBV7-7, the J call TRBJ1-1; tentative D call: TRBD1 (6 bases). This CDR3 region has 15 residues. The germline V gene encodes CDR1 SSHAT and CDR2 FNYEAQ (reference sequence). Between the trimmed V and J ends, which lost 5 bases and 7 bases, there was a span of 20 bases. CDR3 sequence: CASSRRGGTGFEAFF. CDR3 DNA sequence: TGTGCCAGCAGCCGAAGAGGGGGAACAGGATTTGAAGCTTTCTTT.

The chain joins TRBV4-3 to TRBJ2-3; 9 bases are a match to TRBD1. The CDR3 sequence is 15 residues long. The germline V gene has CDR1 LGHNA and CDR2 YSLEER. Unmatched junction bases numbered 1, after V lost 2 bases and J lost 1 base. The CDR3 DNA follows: TGCGCCAGCAGCCAAACAGGGGGCGGCACAGATACGCAGTATTTT. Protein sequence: CASSQTGGGTDTQYF.

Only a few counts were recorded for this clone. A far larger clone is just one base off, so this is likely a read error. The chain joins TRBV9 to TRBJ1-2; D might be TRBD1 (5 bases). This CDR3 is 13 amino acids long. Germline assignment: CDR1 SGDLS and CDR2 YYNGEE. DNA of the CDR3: TGTGCCCGCAGCGTAGGGACCTCCTATGGCTACACCTTC. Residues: CARSVGTSYGYTF.

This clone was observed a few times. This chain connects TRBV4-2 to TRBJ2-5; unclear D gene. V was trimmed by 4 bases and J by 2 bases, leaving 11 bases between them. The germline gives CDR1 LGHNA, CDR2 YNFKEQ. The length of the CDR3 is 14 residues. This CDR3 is CASSPANGQETQYF. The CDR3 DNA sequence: TGTGCCAGCAGCCCGGCTAATGGGCAAGAGACCCAGTACTTC.

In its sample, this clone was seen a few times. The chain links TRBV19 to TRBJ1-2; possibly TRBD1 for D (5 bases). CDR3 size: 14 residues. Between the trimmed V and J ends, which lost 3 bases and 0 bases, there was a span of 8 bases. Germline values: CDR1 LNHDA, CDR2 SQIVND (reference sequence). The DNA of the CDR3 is TGTGCCAGTAGTATCACGGGGGCTAACTATGGCTACACCTTC. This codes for CASSITGANYGYTF. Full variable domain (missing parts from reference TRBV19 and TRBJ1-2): DGGITQSPKYLFRKEGQNVTLSCEQNLNHDAMYWYRQDPGQGLRLIYYSQIVNDFQKGDIAEGYSVSREKKESFPLTVTSAQKNPTAFYLCASSITGANYGYTFGSGTRLTVV.

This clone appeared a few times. CDR3 coding DNA: TGTGCCAGCAGCGCGGAGGCAGGGGGCGTGTATGGCTACACCTTC. It codes for CASSAEAGGVYGYTF. The rearrangement joins TRBV9 to TRBJ1-2; 8 nucleotides agree with TRBD1. Germline V gives CDR1 SGDLS, CDR2 YYNGEE. This CDR3 contains 15 residues. V dropped 3 bases and J dropped 5; count of bases not matched to a gene: 9.

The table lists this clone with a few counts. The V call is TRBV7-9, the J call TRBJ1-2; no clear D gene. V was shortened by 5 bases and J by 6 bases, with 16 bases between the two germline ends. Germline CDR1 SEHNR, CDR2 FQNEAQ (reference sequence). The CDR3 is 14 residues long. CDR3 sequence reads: CASSPRRSGDGYTF. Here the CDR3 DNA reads TGTGCCAGCAGCCCCCGTCGGAGTGGGGATGGCTACACCTTC.

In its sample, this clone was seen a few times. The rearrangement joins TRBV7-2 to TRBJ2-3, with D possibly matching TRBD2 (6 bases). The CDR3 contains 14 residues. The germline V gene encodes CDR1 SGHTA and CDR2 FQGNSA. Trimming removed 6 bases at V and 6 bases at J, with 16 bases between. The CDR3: CASSFGGPLDTQYF. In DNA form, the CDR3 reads TGTGCCAGCAGTTTCGGAGGGCCTCTCGATACGCAGTATTTT.

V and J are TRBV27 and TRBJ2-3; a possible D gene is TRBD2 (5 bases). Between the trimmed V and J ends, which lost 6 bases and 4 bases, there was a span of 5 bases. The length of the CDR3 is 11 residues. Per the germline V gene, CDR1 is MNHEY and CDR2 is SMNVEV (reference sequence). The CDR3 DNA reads TGTGCCAGCAGGAGGGCAGATACGCAGTATTTT. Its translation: CASRRADTQYF.

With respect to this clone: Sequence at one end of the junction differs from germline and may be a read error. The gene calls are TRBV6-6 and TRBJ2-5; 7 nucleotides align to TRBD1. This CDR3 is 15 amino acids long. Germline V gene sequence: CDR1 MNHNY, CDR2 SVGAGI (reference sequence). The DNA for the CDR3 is TGTGCCATCAGTGAGGCACGGACAGGTCGAGAGACCCAGTACTTC. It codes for CAISEARTGRETQYF.